This entry features one T cell receptor beta chain sequence. As processed by the authors: Amplification from reference gene primers served as the basis for estimated nucleated cell counts. Clones were sequenced by immunoSEQ multiplex PCR, and TCRdb holds only the in-frame ones, with some missing. The V and J calls and clone size were taken over from that table, and D and trimming were inferred from the DNA. The data show about 100,000 clones, roughly nine tenths seen once. V lost 6 bases, J lost 2 bases, and 6 bases stayed unmatched. Germline V CDR1 and CDR2: MRHNA, SNTAGT. This CDR3 contains 14 residues. These data belong to a study of blood T cell repertoires in COVID-19. Study summary: Samples representing acute and convalescent COVID-19 were sourced from the United States, Italy and Spain. T cells, B-cell-depleted T cells, or PBMCs supplied cDNA or gDNA.

The chain has TRBV6-4 and TRBJ1-2; 7 bases line up with TRBD1. The source is a man aged 55 to 70 with acute or convalescent COVID-19. The sample was peripheral blood. CDR3 in amino acids: CASSPSGGNYGYTF. The CDR3 DNA follows: TGTGCCAGCAGCCCGTCAGGGGGAAACTATGGCTACACCTTC.